Sequencing of this TCR beta chain was carried out in a study of tumor-infiltrating lymphocytes in primary liver carcinoma. In the study overall: Each of the samples returned roughly 3.65 to 7.5 million productive TCRbeta reads (a yield similar across tissue types). Notes on the study in general: Only about 7.5-25% of top clones were detected in all five tumor regions. Tumor-adjacent and tumor-blood pairs shared less of their repertoires than tumor region pairs shared.

Total RNA and DNA came together from approximately 20-30 mg of bulk tissue without cell sorting. The germline V gene encodes CDR1 MNHNY and CDR2 SVGAGI (reference sequence). The CDR3 is made up of 14 amino acids. Comment on this clonotype: The antigen is undetermined. Compared with germline, one end of the junction differs, possibly owing to a read error.

Making TCR beta cDNA involved around 500 ng total RNA and a constant-region primer. Employing slightly modified ARM-PCR, three nested multiplex PCR rounds were run, and these gave rise to the TCR beta libraries. Two initial PCR rounds of approximately 10 cycles each paired TRBV1-TRBV30 forward primers with a C-beta reverse primer. TCRdb itself ran the multiplex PCR reads through MiXCR, one entry per CDR3 protein. The data show approximately 24,000 distinct CDR3 sequences, 75% to 80% seen once. This chain links TRBV6-6 with TRBJ2-1; D possibly matches TRBD1 or TRBD2 (5 bases each). This receptor was taken from a man aged 40-50 years with primary liver carcinoma and hepatitis B virus infection. Sample: liver tumor tissue from sampling region 3. Subset meaning: tumor region T3, left-lateral pole. The CDR3 sequence is CVSSYNGAYNEQFF. The CDR3 DNA follows: TGTGTCAGCAGTTATAACGGGGCCTACAATGAGCAGTTTTTC.